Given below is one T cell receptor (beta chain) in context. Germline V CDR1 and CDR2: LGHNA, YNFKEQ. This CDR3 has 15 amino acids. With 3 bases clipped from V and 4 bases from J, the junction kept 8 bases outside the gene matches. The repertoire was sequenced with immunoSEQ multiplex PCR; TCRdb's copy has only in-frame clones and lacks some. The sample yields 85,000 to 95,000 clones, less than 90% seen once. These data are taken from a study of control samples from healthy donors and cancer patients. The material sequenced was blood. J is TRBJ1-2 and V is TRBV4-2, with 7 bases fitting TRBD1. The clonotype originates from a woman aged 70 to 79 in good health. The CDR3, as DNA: TGTGCCAGCAGCCAGGGGAGGGACAGCGCCTATGGCTACACCTTC. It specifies CASSQGRDSAYGYTF.